These T cell receptor beta chains were read from a single sample in a study of identical twins. Each CDR3 protein is one row after TCRdb ran MiXCR on the 5' RACE reads. This table holds about 730,000 distinct CDR3 sequences, approximately 22% found once. These same records also appear under a second study, on T cells expressing NK-cell markers.

The sample consisted of PBMCs. The source is a woman in her late teens or twenties in good health. Each CDR3 is given with its conserved first and last residue. A D gene is named only where the DNA matches it firmly. Only part of the rows carry a size: once, few, many, or a class if the clone is expanded.

clone size,V gene,D gene,J gene,CDR3 protein,CDR3 DNA
many,TRBV10-3,-,TRBJ1-1,CAISDSRVEAFF,TGTGCCATCAGTGATTCTCGGGTAGAAGCTTTCTTT
many,TRBV29-1,-,TRBJ2-7,CSVEDGAEQYF,TGCAGCGTTGAAGATGGGGCAGAGCAGTACTTC
few,TRBV6-2/TRBV6-3,-,TRBJ2-3,CASSSPGLGTDTQYF,TGTGCCAGCAGTTCCCCGGGACTTGGCACAGATACGCAGTATTTT
few,TRBV12-3/TRBV12-4,TRBD1,TRBJ1-1,CASRLQGANEAFF,TGTGCCAGCAGACTTCAGGGGGCGAACGAAGCTTTCTTT
-,TRBV5-6,TRBD2,TRBJ2-7,CASSWGSGRASYEQYF,TGTGCCAGCAGCTGGGGGAGCGGGAGGGCCTCCTACGAGCAGTACTTC
few,TRBV29-1,TRBD1,TRBJ2-7,CSVKNPPGTGSYEQYF,TGCAGCGTCAAAAACCCTCCCGGGACAGGATCCTACGAGCAGTACTTC
-,TRBV4-3,-,TRBJ2-3,CASSPWDWGSTDTQYF,TGCGCCAGCAGCCCTTGGGACTGGGGGTCCACAGATACGCAGTATTTT
few,TRBV6-1,TRBD2,TRBJ2-1,CASRKRTGTSGRNEQFF,TGTGCCAGCAGAAAAAGAACCGGGACTAGCGGGAGGAATGAGCAGTTCTTC
few,TRBV12-3/TRBV12-4,TRBD2,TRBJ2-2,CASRPLAGVGELFF,TGTGCCAGCAGACCACTCGCGGGAGTCGGGGAGCTGTTTTTT
-,TRBV10-2,TRBD2,TRBJ2-7,CASTQGTSGRIPSYEQYF,TGCGCCAGCACCCAAGGGACTAGCGGGAGGATCCCCTCCTACGAGCAGTACTTC
-,TRBV5-1,-,TRBJ2-3,CASSWGTRFHSTDTQYF,TGCGCCAGCAGCTGGGGGACCAGGTTTCATAGCACAGATACGCAGTATTTT
few,TRBV29-1,TRBD1,TRBJ2-3,CSVQSRGQGADTQYF,TGCAGCGTTCAAAGCAGGGGGCAAGGCGCAGATACGCAGTATTTT
-,TRBV7-2,TRBD1,TRBJ1-4,CASSASGQAANEKLFF,TGTGCCAGCAGCGCCTCGGGACAGGCTGCTAATGAAAAACTGTTTTTT
-,TRBV5-1,-,TRBJ2-3,CASSLSPLGADTQYF,TGCGCCAGCAGCTTGAGCCCACTGGGGGCGGACACGCAGTATTTT
few,TRBV2,TRBD2,TRBJ2-1,CASSEFALAGYNEQFF,TGTGCCAGCAGTGAATTTGCACTAGCGGGGTACAATGAGCAGTTCTTC
many,TRBV12-3/TRBV12-4,-,TRBJ1-2,CASTTTDYGYTF,TGTGCCAGCACCACGACAGACTATGGCTACACCTTC
-,TRBV5-5,-,TRBJ2-1,CASSLGPRTKFF,TGTGCCAGCAGCTTGGGCCCCCGTACAAAGTTCTTC